The present TCR beta chain was sequenced within a study of shared clonotypes between healthy human individuals. The wider study: Donors consisted of a couple of women and a few men between 18 and 49.

Study-level results: Limitation of the genetic and exposure-history diversity represented came from the few donors.

Under the authors' procedure: Junction-only immunoSEQ sequences carried no quality scores, so filtering differed. Sequencing was performed with immunoSEQ multiplex PCR; in TCRdb, only in-frame clones are kept and a portion is missing. D and trimming come from the DNA, and the V and J calls and clone size come from that table. The top ten clones hold around 12% of a sample with more than 400,000 clones, approximately 82% of them seen once. A word on this clone: Antigen specificity is unknown.

CDR3 length: 16 residues. Trimming removed 0 bases from V and 2 bases from J; junction bases left unmatched: 5. CDR1 and CDR2 from the germline V gene are SGHRS and YFSETQ. This chain joins TRBV5-1 and TRBJ2-5; TRBD2 matches at 9 bases. Sequenced: PBMCs. The TCR comes from a woman between 40 and 55 years old in good health. Some clones in this sample may be carry-over from other donors' samples. As DNA, the CDR3 is TGCGCCAGCAGCTTGGGGGCTAGCGGGAATCAAGAGACCCAGTACTTC. Translated: CASSLGASGNQETQYF.